This record looks at one TCR beta chain sequence and its context. Its matching antigen is unknown. Each contributor possessed a minimum of one pre-ART and a minimum of two post-ART PBMC samples. These data originate in a study of long-term antiretroviral therapy in people with HIV. Findings and limits, study-wide: Clonotypes expanded prior to ART showed repertoire dominance at all sampled time points.

The assay used was immunoSEQ (version v3.0), run at survey level. Repertoires were generated with immunoSEQ multiplex PCR, while TCRdb's copy carries only in-frame clones and drops some. The sample has tens of thousands of clones, approximately 80% seen once. The CDR3 has 19 residues. CDR1 is SGHRS and CDR2 is YFSETQ in the germline V gene. With 1 base clipped from V and 1 base from J, the junction kept 11 bases outside the gene matches. This clonotype was obtained from a middle-aged woman with HIV. J is TRBJ2-2 and V is TRBV5-1; 9 nucleotides match TRBD2. This sample comprised unsorted PBMCs, obtained 1.2 years after starting antiretroviral therapy. DNA for the CDR3: TGCGCCAGCAGCTTGCAAGGGCCCTCAGCGGGAGGGAACACCGGGGAGCTGTTTTTT. It encodes CASSLQGPSAGGNTGELFF.